This is a list of T cell receptor beta chains from one sample in a study of blood T cell repertoires in COVID-19. Using immunoSEQ multiplex PCR, the repertoire was profiled, and TCRdb retains in-frame clones only, with some absent. In the table there are approximately 180,000 clones, about 91% of which are singletons. Sequencing was performed on peripheral blood. The source is a woman aged 45 to 65 with acute or convalescent COVID-19. The CDR3 runs from the conserved cysteine through the conserved F or W. Each record gives: J gene, CDR3 length, clone size, V gene, D gene, CDR3 DNA, CDR3 protein. A D gene is named only where the DNA matches it firmly. Only part of the rows carry a size: once, few, many, or a class if the clone is expanded.

TRBJ2-3 14 NA TRBV7-9 NA TGTGCCAGCAGCTCGGGTATTAGCACAGATACGCAGTATTTT CASSSGISTDTQYF
TRBJ2-5 16 NA TRBV3-1/TRBV3-2 TRBD2 TGTGCCAGCAGCCAAGCGAAGCGGGGGCCACAAGAGACCCAGTACTTC CASSQAKRGPQETQYF
TRBJ2-1 11 NA TRBV20-1 NA TGCAGTGCTAGTCCTAGCAATGAGCAGTTCTTC CSASPSNEQFF
TRBJ2-4 15 NA TRBV2 TRBD1 TGTGCCAGCAGTGATGAGGGGGCGGCCAAAAACATTCAGTACTTC CASSDEGAAKNIQYF
TRBJ1-2 16 NA TRBV4-3 NA TGCGCCAGCAGCCAAGATACTCCGAACCCAAGGGGTGGCTACACCTTC CASSQDTPNPRGGYTF
TRBJ2-1 15 NA TRBV14 NA TGTGCCAGCAGCCAAGGAAGCACTTCTTGGGAGACCCAGTTCTTC CASSQGSTSWETQFF
TRBJ1-6 15 NA TRBV7-2 NA TGTGCCAGCAGCTTAGTTGTAGGGACAAATTCACCCCTCCACTTT CASSLVVGTNSPLHF
TRBJ1-5 15 NA TRBV4-1 NA TGCGCCAGCAGCCAGTGGTCATCGGGGGGTCAGCCCCAGCATTTT CASSQWSSGGQPQHF
TRBJ2-2 18 NA TRBV14 TRBD2 TGTGCCAGCAGCCAAGATATCCTAGCGGGGGCCTCTACCGGGGAGCTGTTTTTT CASSQDILAGASTGELFF
TRBJ1-2 13 NA TRBV4-3 NA TGCGCCAGCAGCCGAGGGACAATCGCTGGCTACACCTTC CASSRGTIAGYTF
TRBJ2-7 14 once TRBV6-2/TRBV6-3 TRBD2 TGTGCCAGCAGCCCGGGACTACATATTTACGAGCAGTACTTC CASSPGLHIYEQYF
TRBJ2-6 13 NA TRBV30 NA TGTGCCTACGCAGTCTCTGGGGCCAACGTCCTGACTTTC CAYAVSGANVLTF
TRBJ2-3 15 NA TRBV28 TRBD1 TGTGCCAGCAGTTTGCCACAGGGGAACACAGATACGCAGTATTTT CASSLPQGNTDTQYF
TRBJ2-1 12 NA TRBV30 NA TGTGCCTGGAGTGTTCCACGGAATGAGCAGTTCTTC CAWSVPRNEQFF
TRBJ2-7 13 NA TRBV20-1 NA TGCAGTGCTAGTTCAGGGTGGGGCACCGAGCAGTACTTC CSASSGWGTEQYF
TRBJ2-2 12 NA TRBV10-1 NA TGCGCCAGCAGTGCATCCACCGGGGAGCTGTTTTTT CASSASTGELFF
TRBJ2-5 15 NA TRBV19 TRBD2 TGTGCCAGTACCGGGACGAGCGGGGGGGGCGAGACCCAGTACTTC CASTGTSGGGETQYF
TRBJ2-1 18 NA TRBV7-8 TRBD2 TGTGCCAGCAGCTTAGCTGGACTAGCGGGGGGCCCCTACAATGAGCAGTTCTTC CASSLAGLAGGPYNEQFF
TRBJ1-5 13 NA TRBV27 NA TGTGCCAGCAGTTGGCGGGCCAATCAGCCCCAGCATTTT CASSWRANQPQHF
TRBJ2-7 16 NA TRBV5-6 TRBD1 TGTGCCAGCACCCTCTTAGGGGACAGGGGGTCGTACGAGCAGTACTTC CASTLLGDRGSYEQYF
TRBJ2-7 14 NA TRBV24-1 TRBD1 TGTGCCACCATGCCGGGACAGGGCTCCTACGAGCAGTACTTC CATMPGQGSYEQYF
TRBJ1-1 15 NA TRBV19 NA TGTGCCAGTAGTCGGATACAGGGAGTCCTCGCTGAAGCTTTCTTT CASSRIQGVLAEAFF
TRBJ1-2 15 once TRBV28 TRBD1 TGTGCCAGCAGTTTAGGGCTCGGGACAGCTTATGGCTACACCTTC CASSLGLGTAYGYTF
TRBJ2-7 15 NA TRBV6-5 NA TGTGCCAGCAGTTATAACTCGAGGTACTCTTACGAGCAGTACTTC CASSYNSRYSYEQYF
TRBJ2-3 17 few TRBV7-9 TRBD2 TGTGCCAGCAGCAATCTCGAACTAGCGGGGGGCACAGATACGCAGTATTTT CASSNLELAGGTDTQYF
TRBJ1-2 15 NA TRBV7-2 TRBD1 TGTGCCAGCAGCCCTTCCTCAGGGGGCGCCGGGGGCTACACCTTC CASSPSSGGAGGYTF
TRBJ2-1 13 NA TRBV10-1 TRBD1 TGCGCCAGCAGTCCCGGGACAGCAAATGAGCAGTTCTTC CASSPGTANEQFF
TRBJ2-7 13 NA TRBV29-1 NA TGCAGCGTTGAAGCAGGGGACTCCTACGAGCAGTACTTC CSVEAGDSYEQYF
TRBJ2-7 14 large TRBV29-1 TRBD1 TGCAGCGTTGTGGTGGGACAGGGCCCCCACGAGCAGTACTTC CSVVVGQGPHEQYF
TRBJ2-3 15 once TRBV5-1 TRBD1 TGCGCCAGCAGCCCTGGGGGACAGTCGGCAGATACGCAGTATTTT CASSPGGQSADTQYF
TRBJ2-7 15 NA TRBV5-6 NA TGTGCCAGCAGCTTAGGGCGGGATCTCTCCTACGAGCAGTACTTC CASSLGRDLSYEQYF
TRBJ1-2 14 NA TRBV2 TRBD1 TGTGCCAGCAGGAGACAGGGGGCCGGCTATGGCTACACCTTC CASRRQGAGYGYTF
TRBJ2-6 15 NA TRBV27 NA TGTGCCAGCAGTCCCTATGGCTCTGGGGCCAACGTCCTGACTTTC CASSPYGSGANVLTF
TRBJ1-6 17 NA TRBV9 NA TGTGCCAGCAGCGTGGACATCCTAAGCTCCTATAATTCACCCCTCCACTTT CASSVDILSSYNSPLHF
TRBJ2-7 13 once TRBV14 NA TGTGCCAGCAGTACCGGACAGCTACGAGGGCAGTACTTC CASSTGQLRGQYF
TRBJ2-1 15 NA TRBV7-8 TRBD2 TGTGCCAGCAGCTTAACGTACGGGAGGGGCAATGAGCAGTTCTTC CASSLTYGRGNEQFF
TRBJ1-6 16 NA TRBV11-3 NA TGTGCCAGCAGCACCACGGGGAGCTCCTATAATTCACCCCTCCACTTT CASSTTGSSYNSPLHF